Following are 29 T cell receptor beta chains from one sample sequenced in a study of regulatory T cells in long-lasting Graves disease. Arm-PCR of CDR3 regions and iRepertoire HTBI primers were the basis on which TCR beta libraries were built. TCRdb re-called the multiplex PCR reads through MiXCR, storing one row per CDR3 protein. This table holds about 350,000 distinct CDR3 sequences, 15% to 20% found once. This sample's time point: newly diagnosed GD, antithyroid drugs for less than 3 months. Isolated PBMC RNA provided the starting material for the TCR library. This sample also belongs to another study, concerning T cells in Graves' hyperthyroidism and ophthalmopathy.

Source: peripheral blood mononuclear cells (PBMCs), taken at new diagnosis, from a patient treated with antithyroid drugs. Source of these receptors: a young woman with Graves disease.

This clonotype was detected ten times or more. Written as DNA, the CDR3 is TGCGCCAGCGGAGACTCCTACGAGCAGTACTTC. As protein: CASGDSYEQYF. This chain uses TRBV10-1 with TRBJ2-7, with D unresolved. With 8 bases removed from V and 0 bases from J, the gap between germline ends came to 5 bases. CDR1 WNHNN and CDR2 SYGVQD come from the germline V gene (reference sequence). The CDR3 has 11 amino acids.

The chain uses TRBV20-1 and TRBJ1-2, with D perhaps TRBD1 (5 bases). The CDR3 sequence is 14 residues long. The V gene lost 5 bases and the J gene lost 5 bases, with 18 bases spanning the gap. The germline V gene encodes CDR1 DFQATT and CDR2 SNEGSKA (reference sequence). CDR3 sequence: CSALYGGSGYGYTF. The DNA for the CDR3 is TGCAGTGCTCTTTACGGGGGGTCTGGGTATGGCTACACCTTC.

This clonotype was recorded at least ten times. The chain joins TRBV10-3 to TRBJ2-1; 11 bases agree with TRBD2. V shed 1 base and J 8 bases; nucleotides not matched to a gene: 4. This CDR3 is built from 15 residues. Germline lookup yields CDR1 ENHRY and CDR2 SYGVKD. This CDR3 is CAISELAGGVDEQFF. CDR3 nucleotide sequence: TGTGCCATCAGTGAGTTAGCGGGGGGGGTCGATGAGCAGTTCTTC.

There are many counts of this clonotype. V is TRBV2 and J is TRBJ1-3; 8 bases are shared with TRBD1. CDR1 and CDR2 from the germline V gene are SNHLY and FYNNEI. CDR3 length: 16 amino acids. Trimming cost V 7 bases and J 5 bases; bases outside gene matches: 13. This chain's CDR3 is CASKDGSRGRRNTIYF. The CDR3 coding sequence is TGTGCCAGCAAAGATGGGAGCAGGGGGCGTCGAAACACCATATATTTT. Using reference TRBV2 and TRBJ1-3 for the parts outside the CDR3, the full variable domain is EPEVTQTPSHQVTQMGQEVILRCVPISNHLYFYWYRQILGQKVEFLVSFYNNEISEKSEIFDDQFSVERPDGSNFTLKIRSTKLEDSAMYFCASKDGSRGRRNTIYFGEGSWLTVV.

In this sample, this clonotype turned up a few times. Mismatch with germline at one junction end may stem from a read error. CDR3 coding DNA: TGTGCCAGCGGGACTAGCGGGGGGACGTACGGGCAGTACTTC. This translates into CASGTSGGTYGQYF. J is TRBJ2-7 and V is TRBV4-1; 15 positions match TRBD2. CDR1 is MGHRA, CDR2 YSYEKL, per germline. There are 14 residues in the CDR3.

This clonotype has a count of ten or more. The chain links TRBV2 to TRBJ2-1; 15 bases are shared with TRBD2. Trimming at V came to 6 bases and at J to 7 bases, leaving 1 base not matched to a gene. The CDR3 consists of 14 residues. Germline CDR1 is SNHLY and CDR2 is FYNNEI. The CDR3 spells CASRGTSGRNEQFF. In DNA, the CDR3 is TGTGCCAGCAGGGGGACTAGCGGGAGGAATGAGCAGTTCTTC. The complete variable domain, with remaining parts taken from reference TRBV2 and TRBJ2-1, reads EPEVTQTPSHQVTQMGQEVILRCVPISNHLYFYWYRQILGQKVEFLVSFYNNEISEKSEIFDDQFSVERPDGSNFTLKIRSTKLEDSAMYFCASRGTSGRNEQFFGPGTRLTVL.

This clonotype has at least ten counts. The genes are TRBV7-9 and TRBJ2-5; D is perhaps TRBD1 (5 bases). The CDR3 is made up of 13 amino acids. Germline V gives CDR1 SEHNR, CDR2 FQNEAQ (reference sequence). V was shortened by 5 bases and J by 5 bases, with 12 bases between the two germline ends. CDR3 nucleotide sequence: TGTGCCAGCAGCCTGGACATCTCCGAGACCCAGTACTTC. As protein: CASSLDISETQYF.

This clonotype occurred many times. V is TRBV7-3 and J is TRBJ1-2; the D gene is possibly TRBD1 (5 bases). V was clipped by 0 bases and J by 7 bases, with 9 bases between them. Germline loops: CDR1 SGHTA, CDR2 FQGTGA. This CDR3 is built from 13 residues. The CDR3 nucleotides read TGTGCCAGCAGCTTAACGGGGGGTTTTGGCTACACCTTC. As protein: CASSLTGGFGYTF.

This clonotype was found a few times. The J gene is TRBJ1-1, the V gene TRBV20-1; D is ambiguous. CDR1 is DFQATT and CDR2 is SNEGSKA in the germline V gene (reference sequence). Trimming stripped 6 bases from V and 0 bases from J, with 17 bases between. This CDR3 region has 15 residues. The CDR3 here is CSAPGGSIMNTEAFF. In DNA, the CDR3 is TGCAGTGCCCCCGGAGGGAGCATCATGAACACTGAAGCTTTCTTT.

The V gene is TRBV20-1, the J gene TRBJ1-4, with D uncertain. CDR1 DFQATT and CDR2 SNEGSKA come from the germline V gene (reference sequence). The V gene lost 5 bases and the J gene lost 5 bases, with 18 bases spanning the gap. The CDR3 spans 15 residues. CDR3 DNA: TGCAGTGCTCGCGCCTCCGGGATTTCAAATGAAAAACTGTTTTTT. The encoded protein is CSARASGISNEKLFF.

This clonotype was seen only a few times. The chain carries TRBV4-2 and TRBJ2-1, with 11 bases fitting TRBD2. V lost 2 bases, J lost 0 bases, and 6 bases stayed unmatched. The CDR3 is made up of 18 amino acids. The germline V gene has CDR1 LGHNA and CDR2 YNFKEQ. The CDR3, as DNA: TGTGCCAGCAGCCAACAGATAGCGGGAGGGGGCTCCTACAATGAGCAGTTCTTC. This sequence encodes CASSQQIAGGGSYNEQFF.

Comments on this clonotype: This may be a read error, as it is one base from a much larger clone. The rearrangement joins TRBV3-1 to TRBJ2-7, with 9 bases matching TRBD1. Germline V gene data show CDR1 as LGHDT and CDR2 as YNNKEL (reference sequence). The CDR3 is 15 residues long. CDR3 protein: CASMPSGTGTYELYF. In nucleotides, the CDR3 is TGTGCCAGCATGCCCTCCGGGACAGGGACCTACGAGCTGTACTTC.

In this sample, this clonotype turned up once. CDR3 DNA sequence: TGCGCCAGCAGCACTGGACTAGCGGGGCCTATACAAGAGACCCAGTACTTC. It specifies CASSTGLAGPIQETQYF. The rearrangement uses TRBV5-1 and TRBJ2-5; 12 bases align to TRBD2. V shed 4 bases, J shed 2 bases, and the junction held 9 bases outside the gene matches. The CDR3 sequence is 17 residues long. Germline CDR1 reads SGHRS; CDR2 reads YFSETQ.

Turning to this clonotype: A read error may be the cause here, since a much bigger clone is one base away. The chain couples TRBV12-3 or TRBV12-4 to TRBJ2-7; D assignment may be TRBD1 or TRBD2 (5 bases each). V was pared by 3 bases and J by 8 bases, with 17 bases between. The CDR3 extends over 14 amino acids. CDR3 DNA sequence: TGTGCCAGCAGTTTTAAGAGGGGATCGTACAAGCAGTACTTC. The encoded protein is CASSFKRGSYKQYF.

This clonotype was seen many times. The V and J genes are TRBV30 and TRBJ2-1, with D perhaps matching TRBD1 or TRBD2 (5 bases each). This CDR3 region has 13 residues. V shed 2 bases and J shed 9 bases, with 14 bases lying between them. The germline V gene has CDR1 GTSNPN and CDR2 SVGIG (reference sequence). The CDR3 sequence: CAWSSRGGGEQFF. The CDR3, as DNA: TGTGCCTGGAGTTCAAGGGGCGGAGGTGAGCAGTTCTTC.

This clonotype was detected ten times or more. CDR3 bases: TGTGCCAGCAGCTTCCGTACGGGGACTAGCGGGGATACGCAGTATTTT. Translating gives CASSFRTGTSGDTQYF. The rearrangement joins TRBV11-2 to TRBJ2-3; 12 bases agree with TRBD2. In germline, CDR1 is SGHAT, CDR2 FQNNGV. The CDR3 spans 16 residues. Germline trimming cut 3 bases from V and 6 bases from J; bases unmatched to any gene: 7. The entire variable domain, with the rest obtained from reference TRBV11-2 and TRBJ2-3, is as follows: EAGVAQSPRYKIIEKRQSVAFWCNPISGHATLYWYQQILGQGPKLLIQFQNNGVVDDSQLPKDRFSAERLKGVDSTLKIQPAKLEDSAVYLCASSFRTGTSGDTQYFGPGTRLTVL.

This clonotype was counted only a few times. The chain recombines TRBV6-4 with TRBJ2-2, with D hard to call. Germline V CDR1 and CDR2: MRHNA, SNTAGT. V was cut by 3 bases and J by 5 bases, with 10 bases left in between. The CDR3 totals 14 residues. Written as DNA, the CDR3 is TGTGCCAGCAGTGAGGAAGGGTGGACCGGGGAGCTGTTTTTT. This gives the protein CASSEEGWTGELFF.

The rearrangement uses TRBV6-2 or TRBV6-3 and TRBJ2-7; 11 bases are shared with TRBD1. Germline CDR1 and CDR2: MNHEY and SVGEGT. V was pared by 5 bases and J by 4 bases, with 7 bases of the junction left unmatched. The CDR3 is 15 residues long. Written as DNA, the CDR3 is TGTGCCAGCAGTACGAGGACAGGGGGCTTTTACGAGCAGTACTTC. Translating it yields CASSTRTGGFYEQYF.

This clonotype was seen ten or more times. This sequence joins TRBV5-1 and TRBJ1-5; TRBD1 is a possible D gene (5 bases). V lost 0 bases and J 2 bases, leaving 9 bases between the germline ends. CDR3 size: 15 residues. The germline V gene encodes CDR1 SGHRS and CDR2 YFSETQ. This CDR3 reads CASSLGQFRNQPQHF. As DNA, the CDR3 is TGCGCCAGCAGCTTGGGACAGTTTCGCAATCAGCCCCAGCATTTT.

This clonotype was found many times. CDR3 sequence: CAWSGDRGLTDTQYF. Written as DNA, the CDR3 is TGTGCCTGGAGTGGGGACAGGGGGCTCACAGATACGCAGTATTTT. This chain links TRBV30 with TRBJ2-3, with TRBD1 matching over 12 bases. V trimming: 1 base; J trimming: 2 bases; junction bases outside the gene matches: 1. This CDR3 comprises 15 residues. The germline CDR1 and CDR2 sequences are GTSNPN and SVGIG (reference sequence).

This clonotype showed up many times. The chain combines TRBV19 with TRBJ2-2; 7 nucleotides line up with TRBD2. The CDR3 runs 16 residues. V gave up 4 bases and J gave up 7 bases; unmatched junction bases: 12. The germline V gene encodes CDR1 LNHDA and CDR2 SQIVND (reference sequence). This CDR3 reads CASSSLAGAGVGELFF. The CDR3 coding sequence is TGTGCCAGTAGTAGTTTGGCGGGAGCAGGCGTCGGGGAGCTGTTTTTT.

The chain is built from TRBV14 and TRBJ1-6, with D possibly TRBD1 on 6 matching bases. Trimming took off 1 base at V and 5 bases at J, with 9 bases between the two ends. The length of the CDR3 is 15 residues. Germline V gene lookup returns CDR1 SGHDN and CDR2 FVKESK. The CDR3 region is CASSQVTGHNSPLHF. The CDR3 DNA sequence: TGTGCCAGCAGCCAAGTAACAGGGCATAATTCACCCCTCCACTTT.

Ten or more counts support this clonotype. J is TRBJ1-3 and V is TRBV30; D might be TRBD1 (5 bases). Germline V gives CDR1 GTSNPN, CDR2 SVGIG (reference sequence). V shed 8 bases and J shed 4 bases, with 12 bases lying between them. The CDR3 loop spans 12 amino acids. The CDR3 nucleotides read TGTGCCACGGGGCTCCTCGGAAACACCATATATTTT. It encodes CATGLLGNTIYF. Full variable domain (missing parts from reference TRBV30 and TRBJ1-3): SQTIHQWPATLVQPVGSPLSLECTVEGTSNPNLYWYRQAAGRGLQLLFYSVGIGQISSEVPQNLSASRPQDRQFILSSKKLLLSDSGFYLCATGLLGNTIYFGEGSWLTVV.

Points on this clonotype: This may arise from a read error, as a much more abundant clone is one base away. The V call is TRBV6-1, the J call TRBJ2-5; 10 positions agree with TRBD1. The length of the CDR3 is 17 residues. The germline V gene has CDR1 MNHNS and CDR2 SASEGT. DNA for the CDR3: TGTGCCAGCAGTGCCCGACAGGGGGCTTTGACCCAAGGGACCCAGTACTTC. Its translation is CASSARQGALTQGTQYF.

This clonotype appeared many times. The rearrangement links TRBV28 to TRBJ2-5, with 7 bases that match TRBD2. V lost 6 bases to trimming and J lost 5 bases; unmatched junction nucleotides: 9. Germline V gene sequence: CDR1 MDHEN, CDR2 SYDVKM. The CDR3 has 14 amino acids. This CDR3 reads CASSLSGAGETQYF. The CDR3 region has the DNA TGTGCCAGCAGCCTCAGCGGGGCAGGGGAGACCCAGTACTTC.

This clonotype was detected a few times. The V call is TRBV7-6, the J call TRBJ1-5; D ambiguous. The CDR3 length is 14 residues. The V end lost 1 base, the J end lost 9 bases, and 13 bases lay between the germline ends. Germline V gene data show CDR1 as SGHVS and CDR2 as FNYEAQ. The CDR3 protein is CASSLEAGRGPQHF. The CDR3 nucleotides read TGTGCCAGCAGCTTAGAGGCGGGCCGGGGGCCCCAGCATTTT.

This clonotype was seen at least ten times. This chain connects TRBV2 to TRBJ2-3; the D is unclear. Germline loops: CDR1 SNHLY, CDR2 FYNNEI. The CDR3 totals 11 residues. The V end was cut by 8 bases, the J end by 14 bases, with 17 bases between. This chain's CDR3 is CASSVQARGYF. Here the CDR3 DNA reads TGTGCCAGCTCCGTACAAGCTAGAGGGTATTTT. Full variable domain (outside the CDR3, taken from reference TRBV2 and TRBJ2-3): EPEVTQTPSHQVTQMGQEVILRCVPISNHLYFYWYRQILGQKVEFLVSFYNNEISEKSEIFDDQFSVERPDGSNFTLKIRSTKLEDSAMYFCASSVQARGYFGPGTRLTVL.

This clonotype showed up many times. The rearrangement uses TRBV5-1 and TRBJ2-1; 8 bases are a match to TRBD2. This CDR3 contains 17 residues. Looked up from germline, CDR1 is SGHRS and CDR2 is YFSETQ. The ends lost 4 bases at V and 5 bases at J; junction bases unmatched: 14. The CDR3 DNA sequence: TGCGCCAGCAGCATGAGGCTTAGCGGGAACACCAACAATGAGCAGTTCTTC. This sequence encodes CASSMRLSGNTNNEQFF.

Many counts were recorded for this clonotype. The chain couples TRBV5-6 to TRBJ2-7; D not certain. Trimming stripped 4 bases from V and 3 bases from J, with 11 bases between. Germline V gene sequence: CDR1 SGHDT, CDR2 YYEEEE. This CDR3 comprises 13 residues. CDR3 loop: CASSPGRRYEQYF. The DNA of the CDR3 is TGTGCCAGCAGCCCAGGTAGGCGCTACGAGCAGTACTTC.